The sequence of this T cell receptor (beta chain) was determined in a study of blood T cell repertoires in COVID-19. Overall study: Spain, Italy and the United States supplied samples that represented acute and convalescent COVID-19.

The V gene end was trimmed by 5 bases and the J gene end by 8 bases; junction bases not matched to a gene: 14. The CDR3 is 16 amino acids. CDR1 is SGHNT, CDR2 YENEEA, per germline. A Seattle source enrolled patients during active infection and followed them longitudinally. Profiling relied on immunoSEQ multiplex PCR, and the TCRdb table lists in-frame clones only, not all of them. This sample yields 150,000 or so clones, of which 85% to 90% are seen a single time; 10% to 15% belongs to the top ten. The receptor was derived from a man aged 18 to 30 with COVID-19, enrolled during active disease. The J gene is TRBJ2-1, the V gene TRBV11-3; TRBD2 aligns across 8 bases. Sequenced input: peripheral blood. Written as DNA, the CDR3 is TGTGCCAGCAGCCCGACATATAGCGGGGAGAGGGATGAGCAGTTCTTC. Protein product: CASSPTYSGERDEQFF. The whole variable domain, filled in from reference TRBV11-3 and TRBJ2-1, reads EAGVVQSPRYKIIEKKQPVAFWCNPISGHNTLYWYLQNLGQGPELLIRYENEEAVDDSQLPKDRFSAERLKGVDSTLKIQPAELGDSAVYLCASSPTYSGERDEQFFGPGTRLTVL.